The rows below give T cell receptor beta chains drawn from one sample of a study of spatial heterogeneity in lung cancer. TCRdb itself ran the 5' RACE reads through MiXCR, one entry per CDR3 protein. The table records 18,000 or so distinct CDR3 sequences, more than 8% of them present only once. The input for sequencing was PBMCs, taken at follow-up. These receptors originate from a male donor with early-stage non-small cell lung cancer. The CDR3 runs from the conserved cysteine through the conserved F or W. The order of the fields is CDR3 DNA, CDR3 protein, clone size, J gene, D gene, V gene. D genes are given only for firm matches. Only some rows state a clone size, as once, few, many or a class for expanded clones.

CDR3 DNA: TGCAGTGCGCGAGGGGCGCTATATAGCAATCAGCCCCAGCATTTT; CDR3 protein: CSARGALYSNQPQHF; clone size: many; J gene: TRBJ1-5; D gene: NA; V gene: TRBV20-1
CDR3 DNA: TGTGCCAGCAGTCGGACCACTGAAGCTTTCTTT; CDR3 protein: CASSRTTEAFF; clone size: NA; J gene: TRBJ1-1; D gene: NA; V gene: TRBV12-3/TRBV12-4
CDR3 DNA: TGTGCCAGCAGCCAAGCCGCGACAGGGTTGAAAGAGACCCAGTACTTC; CDR3 protein: CASSQAATGLKETQYF; clone size: once; J gene: TRBJ2-5; D gene: TRBD1; V gene: TRBV14
CDR3 DNA: TGCAGTGCAACTTCAGGGATTGGGACTGAAGCTTTCTTT; CDR3 protein: CSATSGIGTEAFF; clone size: once; J gene: TRBJ1-1; D gene: NA; V gene: TRBV20-1
CDR3 DNA: TGCAGTGCTAGCCATAGCGCGGAGAACATTCAGTACTTC; CDR3 protein: CSASHSAENIQYF; clone size: once; J gene: TRBJ2-4; D gene: NA; V gene: TRBV20-1
CDR3 DNA: TGTGCCAGCAGCTTAGGGTTGGGAGGACTGCAGGGGATATACAATGAGCAGTTCTTC; CDR3 protein: CASSLGLGGLQGIYNEQFF; clone size: many; J gene: TRBJ2-1; D gene: NA; V gene: TRBV11-2
CDR3 DNA: TGTGCCTGGAGTCTTGACACTGAAGCTTTCTTT; CDR3 protein: CAWSLDTEAFF; clone size: NA; J gene: TRBJ1-1; D gene: NA; V gene: TRBV30
CDR3 DNA: TGTGCCAGCAGCCGATGGACTAGCGGCACAGATACGCAGTATTTT; CDR3 protein: CASSRWTSGTDTQYF; clone size: medium-sized; J gene: TRBJ2-3; D gene: TRBD2; V gene: TRBV5-6
CDR3 DNA: TGTGCCAGCAGCCAAGAGGGGGAGTGGGACATTCAGTACTTC; CDR3 protein: CASSQEGEWDIQYF; clone size: many; J gene: TRBJ2-4; D gene: NA; V gene: TRBV3-1
CDR3 DNA: TGCAGCGTTGAAGGTGACAGGGACTATGGCTACACCTTC; CDR3 protein: CSVEGDRDYGYTF; clone size: medium-sized; J gene: TRBJ1-2; D gene: TRBD1; V gene: TRBV29-1
CDR3 DNA: TGTGCCAGCAGCCCACGAGCGAGCGGGGGGGGTAATGAGCAGTTCTTC; CDR3 protein: CASSPRASGGGNEQFF; clone size: many; J gene: TRBJ2-1; D gene: TRBD2; V gene: TRBV3-1
CDR3 DNA: TGTGCCAGCTCACTAGACCTCCCGGCGAGCTACACCTTC; CDR3 protein: CASSLDLPASYTF; clone size: NA; J gene: TRBJ1-2; D gene: NA; V gene: TRBV18
CDR3 DNA: TGTGCCAGCAGCTCAACCGACAGGGGAGGATGGGAGACCCAGTACTTC; CDR3 protein: CASSSTDRGGWETQYF; clone size: NA; J gene: TRBJ2-5; D gene: TRBD1; V gene: TRBV7-9
CDR3 DNA: TGTGCCAGCTCACACGACAGGGGGCGAAGCGAGCAGTACTTC; CDR3 protein: CASSHDRGRSEQYF; clone size: many; J gene: TRBJ2-7; D gene: TRBD1; V gene: TRBV18
CDR3 DNA: TGTGCCACCGAGGCGAGAGGGGGTACTGAAGCTTTCTTT; CDR3 protein: CATEARGGTEAFF; clone size: NA; J gene: TRBJ1-1; D gene: NA; V gene: TRBV12-3/TRBV12-4
CDR3 DNA: TGCAGTGCTAGAACGAGCGGATCATACGAGCAGTACTTC; CDR3 protein: CSARTSGSYEQYF; clone size: many; J gene: TRBJ2-7; D gene: NA; V gene: TRBV20-1
CDR3 DNA: TGTGCCATCCGGGGGACTAGGGCGGACAATGAGCAGTTCTTC; CDR3 protein: CAIRGTRADNEQFF; clone size: many; J gene: TRBJ2-1; D gene: TRBD2; V gene: TRBV10-3
CDR3 DNA: TGTGCCAGCAGTCACCTTAGGACAGGGGACTATGGCTACACCTTC; CDR3 protein: CASSHLRTGDYGYTF; clone size: few; J gene: TRBJ1-2; D gene: TRBD1; V gene: TRBV12-3/TRBV12-4
CDR3 DNA: TGTGCCAGCAGCCGAGACACTGAAGCTTTCTTT; CDR3 protein: CASSRDTEAFF; clone size: many; J gene: TRBJ1-1; D gene: NA; V gene: TRBV6-5
CDR3 DNA: TGTGCCAGCAGCTTAGATCGGCCAGCCCAAGAGACCCAGTACTTC; CDR3 protein: CASSLDRPAQETQYF; clone size: many; J gene: TRBJ2-5; D gene: NA; V gene: TRBV11-3
CDR3 DNA: TGTGCCAGCTCACCAGAGCTAGGGGTTCAAGATCAGCCCCAGCATTTT; CDR3 protein: CASSPELGVQDQPQHF; clone size: once; J gene: TRBJ1-5; D gene: NA; V gene: TRBV18
CDR3 DNA: TGTGCCAGCAGCTTGTGGGCTCCCTCTAACTATGGCTACACCTTC; CDR3 protein: CASSLWAPSNYGYTF; clone size: many; J gene: TRBJ1-2; D gene: NA; V gene: TRBV5-4
CDR3 DNA: TGTGCCAGCAGTTCCGCCCTGACAGCCACAGATACGCAGTATTTT; CDR3 protein: CASSSALTATDTQYF; clone size: few; J gene: TRBJ2-3; D gene: NA; V gene: TRBV6-2/TRBV6-3
CDR3 DNA: TGTGCCAGCAGCCCCAACGGGGCAGCCGGGACGGACGCCTACGAGCAGTACTTC; CDR3 protein: CASSPNGAAGTDAYEQYF; clone size: many; J gene: TRBJ2-7; D gene: NA; V gene: TRBV7-9
CDR3 DNA: TGTGCCAGCAGGGGGTGGGGGAAGCCCCCCTACGAGCAGTACTTC; CDR3 protein: CASRGWGKPPYEQYF; clone size: few; J gene: TRBJ2-7; D gene: NA; V gene: TRBV3-1
CDR3 DNA: TGTGCCAGCCGCCCAGGGGGCGGTGAAGAAAAACTGTTTTTT; CDR3 protein: CASRPGGGEEKLFF; clone size: many; J gene: TRBJ1-4; D gene: TRBD1; V gene: TRBV2